The 14 T cell receptor beta chains below come from one sample, sequenced in a study of T cells in Graves' hyperthyroidism and ophthalmopathy. The source material, RNA transcripts, was used to amplify TCR beta CDR3 regions. TCR CDR3 regions were first amplified by RT-PCR with HTBI primers. TCRdb itself ran the multiplex PCR reads through MiXCR, one entry per CDR3 protein. The data hold hundreds of thousands of distinct CDR3 sequences, with about 20% observed a single time. The sequenced sample consisted of blood. The receptors come from a middle-aged man with Graves' ophthalmopathy.

This clonotype appeared a few times. This sequence may be a read error, since a much larger clone differs from it by one base. The chain has TRBV7-8 and TRBJ2-3; 7 bases align to TRBD2. This CDR3 has 13 amino acids. Germline loops: CDR1 SGHVS, CDR2 FQNEAQ. Germline trimming cut 11 bases from V and 5 bases from J; bases unmatched to any gene: 10. This chain's CDR3 is CADGDYLKDTQYF. The CDR3 DNA reads TGTGCCGACGGGGACTATCTCAAAGATACGCAGTATTTT.

This clonotype was seen many times. The chain joins TRBV5-1 to TRBJ2-1; 7 nucleotides align to TRBD2. The V segment lost 4 bases and the J segment 0 bases; nucleotides outside the gene matches: 7. The CDR3 loop spans 16 amino acids. Looked up from germline, CDR1 is SGHRS and CDR2 is YFSETQ. The CDR3 DNA follows: TGCGCCAGCAGCCAGGGCGGGGGTAACTCCTACAATGAGCAGTTCTTC. Protein product: CASSQGGGNSYNEQFF.

This clonotype was counted a few times. The rearrangement uses TRBV20-1 and TRBJ2-1; 8 positions match TRBD2. The CDR3 covers 16 residues. Germline assignment: CDR1 DFQATT and CDR2 SNEGSKA (reference sequence). The trim removed 2 bases at V and 4 bases at J, leaving 10 bases unmatched. The CDR3 protein is CSARSLVGLEYNEQFF. CDR3 coding DNA: TGCAGTGCTAGAAGTCTCGTGGGACTAGAGTACAATGAGCAGTTCTTC.

The J gene is TRBJ1-6, the V gene TRBV7-8; a weak D match, TRBD1 (6 bases). The CDR3 runs 16 residues. Trimming removed 5 bases from V and 2 bases from J, with 13 bases in between. Germline CDR1 is SGHVS and CDR2 is FQNEAQ. This CDR3 is CASSNLRGPYNSPLHF. The CDR3 DNA follows: TGTGCCAGCAGCAATCTCAGGGGCCCCTATAATTCACCCCTCCACTTT.

A few counts support this clonotype. CDR3 residues: CASSSLMDEQFF. CDR3 in DNA: TGTGCCAGCAGCTCCTTAATGGATGAGCAGTTCTTC. The chain carries TRBV7-9 and TRBJ2-1; D gene ambiguous. The CDR3 spans 12 residues. Germline lookup yields CDR1 SEHNR and CDR2 FQNEAQ (reference sequence). Trimming took off 4 bases at V and 8 bases at J, with 9 bases between the two ends.

There are a few counts of this clonotype. The chain joins TRBV7-3 to TRBJ2-6; D possibly matches TRBD1 or TRBD2 (5 bases each). The CDR3 runs to 19 residues. Trimming cost V 4 bases and J 1 base, with 20 bases left between them. CDR1 and CDR2 from the germline V gene are SGHTA and FQGTGA. The CDR3 sequence is CASSSTGTDIKSGANVLTF. In DNA form, the CDR3 reads TGTGCCAGCAGCTCGACTGGGACGGACATCAAATCTGGGGCCAACGTCCTGACTTTC.

Only a few counts were recorded for this clonotype. The V gene is TRBV5-1, the J gene TRBJ2-7, with TRBD1 as a possible D gene (5 bases). With 4 bases removed from V and 0 bases from J, the gap between germline ends came to 11 bases. The CDR3 extends over 14 amino acids. Germline V gene data show CDR1 as SGHRS and CDR2 as YFSETQ. CDR3 residues: CASSRDSLSYEQYF. DNA of the CDR3: TGCGCCAGCAGCCGTGACAGCCTCTCCTACGAGCAGTACTTC.

This clonotype has at least ten counts. The gene calls are TRBV3-1 and TRBJ2-1; maybe TRBD1 (5 bases). CDR1 and CDR2 (germline): LGHDT, YNNKEL (reference sequence). V was cut by 4 bases and J by 9 bases, with 13 bases left in between. CDR3 length equals 13 residues. This chain's CDR3 is CASSRSGAGEQFF. DNA of the CDR3: TGTGCCAGCAGCCGCAGTGGGGCAGGTGAGCAGTTCTTC.

About this clonotype itself: A much larger clone is a single base away; this may be a read error. The gene calls are TRBV6-1 and TRBJ2-7; D is unclear. This CDR3 spans 14 amino acids. Germline-derived CDR1 and CDR2 are MNHNS and SASEGT. Trimming cost V 5 bases and J 1 base, with 12 bases left between them. In DNA form, the CDR3 reads TGTGCCAGCAGTCACCTCTGGAATTCCTACGAGCAGTACTTC. Its translation: CASSHLWNSYEQYF.

The chain links TRBV6-1 to TRBJ2-7; D is perhaps TRBD1 (6 bases). From germline, CDR1 is MNHNS and CDR2 SASEGT. This CDR3 spans 18 amino acids. Trimming stripped 2 bases from V and 0 bases from J, with 20 bases between. CDR3: CASSEFKLVAQGSYEQYF. The DNA for the CDR3 is TGTGCCAGCAGTGAATTCAAGTTGGTAGCACAGGGCTCCTACGAGCAGTACTTC.

V and J are TRBV7-2 and TRBJ2-1; a possible D gene is TRBD2 (6 bases). The V end lost 5 bases, the J end lost 10 bases, and 21 bases lay between the germline ends. Looked up from germline, CDR1 is SGHTA and CDR2 is FQGNSA. The CDR3 is 15 residues long. The CDR3 nucleotides read TGTGCCAGCAGCGAAAAACCGGGACTTGCTCCGGAGCAGTTCTTC. It encodes CASSEKPGLAPEQFF.

The CDR3 is CAWKRDTPNEQFF. In DNA, the CDR3 is TGTGCCTGGAAACGTGACACCCCCAATGAGCAGTTCTTC. The genes are TRBV30 and TRBJ2-1, with D unclear. The CDR3 has 13 residues. The V end lost 4 bases, the J end lost 6 bases, and 13 bases lay between the germline ends. Germline loops: CDR1 GTSNPN, CDR2 SVGIG (reference sequence).

This clonotype appeared a few times. The chain is built from TRBV7-9 and TRBJ2-5; D tentatively fits TRBD1 or TRBD2 (5 bases each). The length of the CDR3 is 15 residues. Germline lookup yields CDR1 SEHNR and CDR2 FQNEAQ (reference sequence). The V and J ends lost 4 bases and 6 bases respectively, with 18 bases between them. The chain's CDR3 is CASSYRDPRLKTQYF. The DNA of the CDR3 is TGTGCCAGCAGCTACCGGGACCCCCGTTTGAAGACCCAGTACTTC.

This clonotype turned up a few times. The rearrangement joins TRBV6-1 to TRBJ1-1; no firm D call. V gave up 7 bases and J gave up 4 bases, with 16 bases separating them. This CDR3 comprises 14 residues. From germline, CDR1 is MNHNS and CDR2 SASEGT. The CDR3 spells CASITPRASTEAFF. CDR3 in DNA: TGTGCCAGCATCACCCCCCGGGCGAGCACTGAAGCTTTCTTT.